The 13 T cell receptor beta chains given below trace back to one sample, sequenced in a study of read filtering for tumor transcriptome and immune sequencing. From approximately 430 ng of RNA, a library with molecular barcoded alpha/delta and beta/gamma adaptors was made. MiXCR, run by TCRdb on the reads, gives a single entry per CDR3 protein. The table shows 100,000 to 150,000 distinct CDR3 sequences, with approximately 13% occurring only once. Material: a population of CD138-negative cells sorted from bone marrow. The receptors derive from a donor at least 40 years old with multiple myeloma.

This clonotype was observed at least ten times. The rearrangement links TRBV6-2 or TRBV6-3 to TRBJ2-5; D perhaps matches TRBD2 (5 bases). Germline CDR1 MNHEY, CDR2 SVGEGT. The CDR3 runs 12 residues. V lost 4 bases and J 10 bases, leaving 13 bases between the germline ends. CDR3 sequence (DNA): TGTGCCAGCAGTTCCCTCTCCGGGGACCAGTACTTC. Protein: CASSSLSGDQYF.

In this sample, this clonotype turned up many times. CDR3 region: CSARDGGSNQPQHF. As DNA, the CDR3 is TGCAGTGCTAGAGATGGGGGTAGCAATCAGCCCCAGCATTTT. The V call is TRBV20-1, the J call TRBJ1-5; tentative D call: TRBD1 (5 bases). V was trimmed by 0 bases and J by 0 bases, leaving 6 bases between them. The germline CDR1 and CDR2 sequences are DFQATT and SNEGSKA (reference sequence). There are 14 residues in the CDR3.

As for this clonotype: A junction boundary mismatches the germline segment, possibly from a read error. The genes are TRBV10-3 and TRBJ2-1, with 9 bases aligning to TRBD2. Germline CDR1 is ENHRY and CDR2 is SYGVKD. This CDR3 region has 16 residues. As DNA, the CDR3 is TGTGCCATCAATGAGTCGGGGGCGGGAGGGCCAAATGAGCAGTTCTTC. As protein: CAINESGAGGPNEQFF.

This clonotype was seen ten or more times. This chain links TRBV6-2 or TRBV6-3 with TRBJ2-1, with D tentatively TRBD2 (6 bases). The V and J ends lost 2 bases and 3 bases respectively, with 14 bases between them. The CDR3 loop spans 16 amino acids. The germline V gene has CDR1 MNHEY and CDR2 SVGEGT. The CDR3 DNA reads TGTGCCAGCAGTTACGGTCAGGGAGGATACTACAATGAGCAGTTCTTC. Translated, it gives CASSYGQGGYYNEQFF.

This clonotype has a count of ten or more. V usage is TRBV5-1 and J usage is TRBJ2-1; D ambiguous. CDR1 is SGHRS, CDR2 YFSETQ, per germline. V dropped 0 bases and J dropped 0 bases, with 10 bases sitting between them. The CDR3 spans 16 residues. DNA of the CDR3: TGCGCCAGCAGCTTGGACGTGGGAACCTCCTACAATGAGCAGTTCTTC. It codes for CASSLDVGTSYNEQFF.

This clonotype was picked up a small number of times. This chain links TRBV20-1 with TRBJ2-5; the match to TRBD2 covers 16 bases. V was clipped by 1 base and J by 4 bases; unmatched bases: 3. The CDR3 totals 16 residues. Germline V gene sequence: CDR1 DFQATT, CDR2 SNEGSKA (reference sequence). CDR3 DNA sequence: TGCAGTGCTAGAGTGGGGACTAGCGGGGGGGCAGAGACCCAGTACTTC. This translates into CSARVGTSGGAETQYF.

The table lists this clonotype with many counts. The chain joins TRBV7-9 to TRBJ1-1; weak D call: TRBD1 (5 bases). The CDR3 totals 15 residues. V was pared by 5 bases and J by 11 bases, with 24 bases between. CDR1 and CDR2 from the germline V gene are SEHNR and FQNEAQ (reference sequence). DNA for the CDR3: TGTGCCAGCAGCCAACCCTCCGGGGGGGTGACGGGCGCTTTCTTT. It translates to CASSQPSGGVTGAFF.

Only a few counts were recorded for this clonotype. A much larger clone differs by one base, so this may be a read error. The CDR3 nucleotides are TGTGTCAGCAGCCCACGACAGGGTTCCACTGAAGCTTTCTTT. It codes for CVSSPRQGSTEAFF. V gene TRBV7-2 combines with J gene TRBJ1-1; the match to TRBD1 covers 7 bases. The V gene's germline CDR1 is SGHTA and CDR2 FQGNSA. The CDR3 runs to 14 residues.

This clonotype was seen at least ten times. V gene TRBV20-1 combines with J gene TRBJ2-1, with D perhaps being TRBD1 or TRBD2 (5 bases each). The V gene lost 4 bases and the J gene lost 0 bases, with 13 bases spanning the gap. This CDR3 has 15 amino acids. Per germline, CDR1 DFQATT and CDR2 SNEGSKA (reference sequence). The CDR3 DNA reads TGCAGTGCTAACCCCAGGGACCGCTCCTACAATGAGCAGTTCTTC. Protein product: CSANPRDRSYNEQFF.

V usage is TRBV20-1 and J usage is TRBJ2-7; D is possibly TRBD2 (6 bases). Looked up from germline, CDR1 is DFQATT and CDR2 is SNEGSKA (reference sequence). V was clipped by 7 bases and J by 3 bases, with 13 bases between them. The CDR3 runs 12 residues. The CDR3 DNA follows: TGCAGTGTGGCTAGCGAAAGCTACGAGCAGTACTTC. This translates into CSVASESYEQYF.

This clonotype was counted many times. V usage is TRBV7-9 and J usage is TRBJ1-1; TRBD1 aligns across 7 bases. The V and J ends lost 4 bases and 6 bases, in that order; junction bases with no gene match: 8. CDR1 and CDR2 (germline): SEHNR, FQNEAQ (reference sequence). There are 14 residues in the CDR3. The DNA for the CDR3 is TGTGCCAGCAGCTCCCAGGGGGGGCGCGCTGAAGCTTTCTTT. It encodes CASSSQGGRAEAFF.

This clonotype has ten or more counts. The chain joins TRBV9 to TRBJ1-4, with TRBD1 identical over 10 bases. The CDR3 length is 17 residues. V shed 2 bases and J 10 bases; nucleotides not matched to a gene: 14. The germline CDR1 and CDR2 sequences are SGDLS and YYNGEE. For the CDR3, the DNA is TGTGCCAGCAGCGTTACCGGGACAGGGGCCCGAGTTGGAAAACTGTTTTTT. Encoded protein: CASSVTGTGARVGKLFF.

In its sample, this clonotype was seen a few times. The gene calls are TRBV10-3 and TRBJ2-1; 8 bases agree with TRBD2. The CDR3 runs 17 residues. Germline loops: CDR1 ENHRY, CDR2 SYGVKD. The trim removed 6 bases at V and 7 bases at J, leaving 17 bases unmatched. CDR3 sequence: CAISEHSPSGFGNEQFF. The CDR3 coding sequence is TGTGCCATCAGCGAGCATTCGCCTAGCGGGTTTGGAAATGAGCAGTTCTTC.